The 19 T cell receptor beta chains given below trace back to one sample, sequenced in a study of cytomegalovirus exposure and HLA in healthy donors. The study ran its PCR with 60 Vbeta and 13 Jbeta primers. This table comes from immunoSEQ multiplex PCR, and its TCRdb copy is limited to in-frame clones, with some not included. The data contain 200,000 to 300,000 clones, about 85% of them singletons. The sample consisted of PBMCs. These receptors were taken from a girl aged 2 to 10 in good health and CMV-seronegative.

The chain carries TRBV5-1 and TRBJ2-7, with TRBD1 identical over 9 bases. Germline loops: CDR1 SGHRS, CDR2 YFSETQ. Unmatched junction bases numbered 6, after V lost 1 base and J lost 4 bases. The CDR3 is 15 residues long. CDR3 sequence: CASSLSGTGMYEQYF. DNA of the CDR3: TGCGCCAGCAGCTTGTCCGGGACAGGGATGTACGAGCAGTACTTC. Filled out from reference TRBV5-1 and TRBJ2-7, the complete variable domain reads KAGVTQTPRYLIKTRGQQVTLSCSPISGHRSVSWYQQTPGQGLQFLFEYFSETQRNKGNFPGRFSGRQFSNSRSEMNVSTLELGDSALYLCASSLSGTGMYEQYFGPGTRLTVT.

The V and J genes are TRBV6-1 and TRBJ2-1, with D possibly TRBD2 on 6 matching bases. In germline, CDR1 is MNHNS, CDR2 SASEGT. The CDR3 runs to 14 residues. V lost 4 bases to trimming and J lost 9 bases, with 16 bases between them. The chain's CDR3 is CASSVLAPDSEQFF. The CDR3 coding sequence is TGTGCCAGCAGTGTGCTAGCGCCGGACTCTGAGCAGTTCTTC.

This clone was detected once. This CDR3 is CASTTGTISYEQYF. DNA of the CDR3: TGCGCCAGCACAACCGGGACTATCTCCTACGAGCAGTACTTC. The chain couples TRBV5-1 to TRBJ2-5, with TRBD2 identical over 7 bases. The J call may be wrong; the DNA end is better matched by TRBJ2-7. CDR3 length: 14 amino acids. Germline V gene data show CDR1 as SGHRS and CDR2 as YFSETQ.

This chain uses TRBV2 with TRBJ1-3, with 7 bases that match TRBD1. The CDR3 extends over 16 amino acids. Germline trimming cut 5 bases from V and 0 bases from J; bases unmatched to any gene: 7. Per germline, CDR1 SNHLY and CDR2 FYNNEI. DNA of the CDR3: TGTGCCAGCAGTAAAACCGGGACAGTCTCTGGAAACACCATATATTTT. This gives the protein CASSKTGTVSGNTIYF.

The gene calls are TRBV12-5 and TRBJ1-1; D is ambiguous. The length of the CDR3 is 12 residues. V was clipped by 6 bases and J by 1 base, with 6 bases between them. From germline, CDR1 is LGHNT and CDR2 FRNRAP. CDR3 in amino acids: CASGPGNTEAFF. In nucleotides, the CDR3 is TGTGCTAGTGGCCCCGGGAACACTGAAGCTTTCTTT.

The sample holds a few counts of this clone. CDR3: CASSVATSGAQETQYF. CDR3 sequence (DNA): TGTGCCAGCAGCGTAGCTACTAGCGGGGCCCAAGAGACCCAGTACTTC. The V and J genes are TRBV9 and TRBJ2-5; TRBD2 aligns across 10 bases. J gave up 1 base and V 0 bases, and 3 bases lay outside the gene matches. The CDR3 consists of 16 residues. Germline CDR1 and CDR2: SGDLS and YYNGEE.

CDR3 in DNA: TGTGCCAGCAGCTCACGGGACAGGGGCAATCAGCCCCAGCATTTT. Protein: CASSSRDRGNQPQHF. The J gene is TRBJ1-5, the V gene TRBV5-6, with 9 bases aligning to TRBD1. The length of the CDR3 is 15 residues. CDR1 SGHDT and CDR2 YYEEEE come from the germline V gene. The J segment lost 2 bases and the V segment lost 3 bases, leaving 3 bases of the junction unmatched.

This clone was counted between two and nine times. The rearrangement joins TRBV19 to TRBJ1-1, with TRBD1 matching 8 bases. With V trimmed by 3 bases and J by 1 base, 7 bases remained unmatched. Germline assignment: CDR1 LNHDA and CDR2 SQIVND (reference sequence). This CDR3 has 16 residues. The CDR3 sequence is CASSIRGRLGNTEAFF. The CDR3 DNA reads TGTGCCAGTAGTATCAGGGGGCGTCTTGGGAACACTGAAGCTTTCTTT.

This clone is a singleton in its sample. V usage is TRBV10-3 and J usage is TRBJ1-2; 7 positions agree with TRBD1. Germline values: CDR1 ENHRY, CDR2 SYGVKD. V shed 2 bases, J shed 7 bases, and the junction held 19 bases outside the gene matches. The CDR3 totals 18 residues. The chain's CDR3 is CAISELTGRSLEGGGYTF. CDR3 coding DNA: TGTGCCATCAGTGAGCTGACAGGGAGATCACTTGAGGGGGGTGGCTACACCTTC.

The V gene is TRBV19, the J gene TRBJ1-3; TRBD1 matches 8 bases. V lost 7 bases to trimming and J lost 6 bases; unmatched junction nucleotides: 11. The CDR3 runs 15 residues. Germline CDR1 LNHDA, CDR2 SQIVND (reference sequence). The DNA for the CDR3 is TGTGCCAGTACTATCATCCGGGACAGGCCAAACACCATATATTTT. Residues: CASTIIRDRPNTIYF.

CDR3 protein: CASSLWQGQYSNQPQHF. CDR3 nucleotide sequence: TGTGCCAGCAGTTTATGGCAGGGGCAATATAGCAATCAGCCCCAGCATTTT. The chain combines TRBV28 with TRBJ1-5; D possibly corresponds to TRBD1 (6 bases). Trimming removed 0 bases from V and 0 bases from J, with 12 bases in between. Germline V gene sequence: CDR1 MDHEN, CDR2 SYDVKM. The length of the CDR3 is 17 residues.

This chain uses TRBV11-3 with TRBJ2-5; 12 nucleotides match TRBD1. The CDR3 contains 14 residues. V lost 5 bases to trimming and J lost 5 bases; unmatched junction nucleotides: 3. CDR1 is SGHNT, CDR2 YENEEA, per germline. The CDR3 region has the DNA TGTGCCAGCAGCGGGACAGGGGGCGCGGAGACCCAGTACTTC. It codes for CASSGTGGAETQYF.

This sequence joins TRBV19 and TRBJ1-5; a weak D match, TRBD1 (5 bases). V was pared by 2 bases and J by 7 bases, with 12 bases between. This CDR3 spans 14 amino acids. Germline-derived CDR1 and CDR2 are LNHDA and SQIVND (reference sequence). The CDR3 region is CASSILGVDQPQHF. CDR3 sequence (DNA): TGTGCCAGTAGTATACTAGGGGTTGACCAGCCCCAGCATTTT.

V and J are TRBV6-5 and TRBJ1-2, with D possibly TRBD1 on 6 matching bases. The CDR3 runs to 14 residues. The V end was cut by 7 bases, the J end by 4 bases, with 16 bases between. Germline loops: CDR1 MNHEY, CDR2 SVGAGI. This CDR3 reads CASTKGGASYGYTF. CDR3 in DNA: TGTGCCAGCACCAAGGGGGGGGCTTCCTATGGCTACACCTTC.

The chain recombines TRBV6-1 with TRBJ1-2; no definite D call. V gave up 2 bases and J gave up 5 bases, with 24 bases separating them. Germline V gene lookup returns CDR1 MNHNS and CDR2 SASEGT. This CDR3 contains 18 residues. The CDR3 protein is CASSEWLARRGSDYGYTF. CDR3 bases: TGTGCCAGCAGTGAATGGTTGGCTCGCCGGGGATCGGATTATGGCTACACCTTC.

J is TRBJ1-3 and V is TRBV18; 8 nucleotides agree with TRBD1. The CDR3 loop spans 15 amino acids. Germline trimming cut 3 bases from V and 4 bases from J; bases unmatched to any gene: 5. Germline CDR1 reads KGHSH; CDR2 reads LQKENI. This CDR3 reads CASSPKTGVGNTIYF. Written as DNA, the CDR3 is TGTGCCAGCTCACCCAAGACAGGGGTCGGAAACACCATATATTTT.

The chain couples TRBV2 to TRBJ1-2; a weak D match, TRBD1 (5 bases). Between the trimmed V and J ends, which lost 4 bases and 7 bases, there was a span of 7 bases. The CDR3 is made up of 11 amino acids. From germline, CDR1 is SNHLY and CDR2 FYNNEI. CDR3 in amino acids: CASSVQGGYTF. The CDR3 coding sequence is TGTGCCAGCAGTGTCCAGGGTGGCTACACCTTC.

The CDR3 sequence: CASSLEAFLSYNEQFF. In DNA, the CDR3 is TGCGCCAGCAGCTTGGAAGCGTTCCTCTCCTACAATGAGCAGTTCTTC. The chain has TRBV5-1 and TRBJ2-1; D gene unclear. Per germline, CDR1 SGHRS and CDR2 YFSETQ. Trimming shortened V by 0 bases and J by 0 bases, and 10 bases separated the two germline ends. The CDR3 has 16 amino acids.

Of note for this clone: It is likely a read error, because the conserved phenylalanine at the end of the CDR3 is missing. The chain combines TRBV6-1 with TRBJ1-2; D may be TRBD1 (5 bases). This CDR3 contains 14 residues. From germline, CDR1 is MNHNS and CDR2 SASEGT. V lost 6 bases and J 0 bases, leaving 11 bases between the germline ends. CDR3 sequence reads: CASRGKTANYGYTL. Here the CDR3 DNA reads TGTGCCAGCAGGGGGAAGACAGCTAACTATGGCTACACCCTC.